These T cell receptor beta chains were read from a single sample in a study of blood T cell repertoires in COVID-19. Some clones are missing from TCRdb's copy, which holds only in-frame ones; the method was immunoSEQ multiplex PCR. The sample consists of around 270,000 clones, approximately 86% of them appearing once. Source material: peripheral blood. Source of these receptors: a man younger than 45 with active or convalescent COVID-19. Each CDR3 is given with its conserved first and last residue. D genes are given only for firm matches. Clone size, where shown, is once, few, many, or a class for clones that have expanded.

cdr3_nt cdr3_aa j_call v_call d_call clone_size
TGTGCCAGCACAAATAACCAAGGAGGTGAAGCTTTCTTT CASTNNQGGEAFF TRBJ1-1 TRBV18 NA NA
TGTGCCTGGAGTTCTACTCCCCGTAATGAAAAACTGTTTTTT CAWSSTPRNEKLFF TRBJ1-4 TRBV30 NA NA
TGTGCCAGCAGCTCCGGGACTAGCGGGGGGCTCCAAGAGACCCAGTACTTC CASSSGTSGGLQETQYF TRBJ2-5 TRBV5-4 TRBD2 NA
TGTGCCAGCAGCTTCCGTGACAGGCCCCACGAGCAGTACTTC CASSFRDRPHEQYF TRBJ2-7 TRBV5-6 NA NA
TGTGCCAGCAGCCAACGGGAGTCACGGGAGACCCAGTACTTC CASSQRESRETQYF TRBJ2-5 TRBV3-1/TRBV3-2 NA NA
TGTGCCATCAGTGAGTCCAGGAGGACAGCCGATAGCAATCAGCCCCAGCATTTT CAISESRRTADSNQPQHF TRBJ1-5 TRBV10-3 NA NA
TGTGCCAGCAGTACCCGGACAGGGACTCAGCCCCAGCATTTT CASSTRTGTQPQHF TRBJ1-5 TRBV28 TRBD1 NA
TGTGCCAGCAGCCCTTCGGAGGGGGCATATCATCAGCCCCAGCATTTT CASSPSEGAYHQPQHF TRBJ1-5 TRBV27 TRBD1 once
TGTGCCAGCAGTCTCTCCAGCGACAGGGGGCGTTCGTACGAGCAGTACTTC CASSLSSDRGRSYEQYF TRBJ2-7 TRBV6-2/TRBV6-3 TRBD1 NA
TGTGCCAGTAGCTTACGCCGGGACAGGTCAAACGAGCAGTACTTC CASSLRRDRSNEQYF TRBJ2-7 TRBV19 TRBD1 NA
TGTGCCAGCAGCTTCGGTATAGGGGGCATCTTGAACACTGAAGCTTTCTTT CASSFGIGGILNTEAFF TRBJ1-1 TRBV13 TRBD1 NA
TGTGCCAGCAGCCCACTAGCGGGGGGGCCGGGTGAGCAGTTCTTC CASSPLAGGPGEQFF TRBJ2-1 TRBV11-3 TRBD2 few